The 27 T cell receptor beta chains presented below share a single source sample, sequenced in a study of cytomegalovirus exposure and HLA in healthy donors. Primers: 60 Vbeta forward and 13 Jbeta reverse. Only in-frame clones appear in the TCRdb table, and some are missing; sequencing was by immunoSEQ multiplex PCR. Of fewer than 150,000 clones in the sample, over 80% are singletons; the top ten hold more than 0.2%. Sequencing was performed on PBMCs. Source of these receptors: a man aged 45 to 65 in good health and CMV-seronegative.

This clone was detected only a few times. V and J are TRBV5-1 and TRBJ2-2; TRBD2 matches 12 bases. The ends lost 3 bases at V and 0 bases at J; junction bases unmatched: 6. The CDR3 extends over 18 amino acids. The V gene's germline CDR1 is SGHRS and CDR2 YFSETQ. The CDR3 region is CASSSTSGGQTNTGELFF. CDR3 nucleotides: TGCGCCAGCAGCTCGACTAGCGGGGGCCAAACGAACACCGGGGAGCTGTTTTTT.

The V gene is TRBV4-3, the J gene TRBJ1-3, with TRBD1 matching over 9 bases. After removal of 1 base from V and 2 bases from J, the junction contained 12 bases not matched to a gene. The CDR3 contains 19 residues. Per the germline V gene, CDR1 is LGHNA and CDR2 is YSLEER. The CDR3 bases are TGCGCCAGCAGCCAAGCCCATCGGACAGGGGTAGGGACTGGAAACACCATATATTTT. It specifies CASSQAHRTGVGTGNTIYF.

This sequence joins TRBV7-9 and TRBJ2-7; D possibly corresponds to TRBD2 (5 bases). The germline V gene encodes CDR1 SEHNR and CDR2 FQNEAQ (reference sequence). The CDR3 covers 12 residues. Trimming cost V 4 bases and J 3 bases, with 7 bases left between them. CDR3 sequence (DNA): TGTGCCAGCAGCTCCAGCGGCTACGAGCAGTACTTC. It specifies CASSSSGYEQYF.

The table lists this clone with a count of one. This chain connects TRBV5-4 to TRBJ1-3, with D perhaps matching TRBD1 (6 bases). V lost 0 bases to trimming and J lost 2 bases, with 9 bases between them. Germline V gene sequence: CDR1 SGHNT, CDR2 YYREEE (reference sequence). The CDR3 loop spans 15 amino acids. The CDR3 loop is CASSLGRGPGNTIYF. As DNA, the CDR3 is TGTGCCAGCAGCTTGGGCAGGGGCCCTGGAAACACCATATATTTT.

This clone occurred a few times. This sequence joins TRBV27 and TRBJ1-6; D unclear. Deletions cut 2 bases from V and 4 bases from J, with 6 bases between. Germline CDR1 and CDR2: MNHEY and SMNVEV (reference sequence). The CDR3 totals 14 residues. The CDR3 nucleotides read TGTGCCAGCAGTTTAACCAGATATAATTCACCCCTCCACTTT. The encoded protein is CASSLTRYNSPLHF.

V usage is TRBV5-4 and J usage is TRBJ2-7; 9 nucleotides align to TRBD2. Germline V lookup: CDR1 SGHNT, CDR2 YYREEE (reference sequence). Trimming cost V 1 base and J 2 bases; bases outside gene matches: 4. This CDR3 has 15 residues. CDR3 amino acids: CASSLTSGLTYEQYF. Here the CDR3 DNA reads TGTGCCAGCAGCTTGACTAGCGGGCTTACCTACGAGCAGTACTTC.

The chain is built from TRBV4-1 and TRBJ2-7; no clear D. The CDR3 is 14 amino acids. CDR1 and CDR2 (germline): MGHRA, YSYEKL. Trimming removed 0 bases at V and 0 bases at J, with 6 bases between. This CDR3 is CASSQDEVSYEQYF. The CDR3 coding sequence is TGCGCCAGCAGCCAAGATGAGGTCTCCTACGAGCAGTACTTC.

This clone showed up just a few times. The rearrangement joins TRBV29-1 to TRBJ2-1; 10 bases map to TRBD2. With 4 bases clipped from V and 8 bases from J, the junction kept 8 bases outside the gene matches. Per germline, CDR1 SQVTM and CDR2 ANQGSEA. The CDR3 loop spans 14 amino acids. CDR3: CSVVRASGSDEQFF. The CDR3 DNA sequence: TGCAGCGTTGTCCGGGCTAGCGGGAGTGATGAGCAGTTCTTC.

This clone has only one observation. The V gene is TRBV28, the J gene TRBJ1-5, with D unclear. Trimming shortened V by 6 bases and J by 4 bases, and 16 bases separated the two germline ends. This CDR3 contains 15 residues. The germline V gene encodes CDR1 MDHEN and CDR2 SYDVKM. The CDR3 protein is CASSPMMGLNQPQHF. CDR3 nucleotide sequence: TGTGCCAGCAGCCCGATGATGGGCCTGAATCAGCCCCAGCATTTT.

This clone came up a few times. The genes are TRBV10-3 and TRBJ2-3; 10 positions match TRBD2. V trimming: 0 bases; J trimming: 7 bases; junction bases outside the gene matches: 10. Germline CDR1 and CDR2: ENHRY and SYGVKD. The CDR3 totals 17 residues. CDR3 DNA sequence: TGTGCCATCAGTGAGTCTGGGGCTAGCGGGAGTCTTCATACGCAGTATTTT. Its translation is CAISESGASGSLHTQYF.

The chain combines TRBV7-6 with TRBJ1-6; 7 positions agree with TRBD1. V was clipped by 4 bases and J by 9 bases; unmatched bases: 6. Germline lookup yields CDR1 SGHVS and CDR2 FNYEAQ. The CDR3 is made up of 14 amino acids. CDR3 region: CASSYRDSGSPLHF. Here the CDR3 DNA reads TGTGCCAGCAGCTACCGGGACAGCGGTTCACCCCTCCACTTT.

V and J are TRBV5-1 and TRBJ2-5; TRBD1 matches at 10 bases. This CDR3 is 14 amino acids long. J lost 4 bases, V lost 5 bases, and 5 bases had no gene match. The germline V gene encodes CDR1 SGHRS and CDR2 YFSETQ. DNA for the CDR3: TGCGCCAGCAGTGAGACAGGGGGCCGAGAGACCCAGTACTTC. Translated: CASSETGGRETQYF.

V is TRBV12-1 and J is TRBJ2-7; the table's D call TRBD1 went unverified against the DNA. TRBV12-1 is a documented pseudogene. The CDR3 spans 14 residues. The CDR3 sequence: CASSLTGEDYEQYF. DNA for the CDR3: TGTGCCAGCAGCTTGACAGGGGAGGACTACGAGCAGTACTTC.

This chain links TRBV11-2 with TRBJ2-2; 7 nucleotides match TRBD2. Unmatched junction bases numbered 9, after V lost 6 bases and J lost 2 bases. The germline gives CDR1 SGHAT, CDR2 FQNNGV. The CDR3 spans 16 residues. In nucleotides, the CDR3 is TGTGCCAGCAGTCGGATTGGGGGGGTAAACACCGGGGAGCTGTTTTTT. Its translation is CASSRIGGVNTGELFF.

This clone showed up just a few times. V and J are TRBV7-2 and TRBJ1-1, with D hard to call. The CDR3 has 13 residues. Germline CDR1 and CDR2: SGHTA and FQGNSA. V lost 7 bases to trimming and J lost 1 base, with 10 bases between them. CDR3 sequence: CASTVARNTEAFF. The DNA for the CDR3 is TGTGCCAGCACCGTAGCGAGGAACACTGAAGCTTTCTTT.

This sequence joins TRBV18 and TRBJ2-7, with no clear D. Trimming took off 5 bases at V and 3 bases at J, with 5 bases between the two ends. Germline assignment: CDR1 KGHSH and CDR2 LQKENI. The CDR3 length is 11 residues. CDR3: CASSTGYEQYF. Here the CDR3 DNA reads TGTGCCAGCTCAACGGGCTACGAGCAGTACTTC.

The chain recombines TRBV4-3 with TRBJ2-4, with D possibly matching TRBD1 (6 bases). With 0 bases removed from V and 2 bases from J, the gap between germline ends came to 17 bases. The germline V gene encodes CDR1 LGHNA and CDR2 YSLEER. The CDR3 contains 18 residues. In DNA form, the CDR3 reads TGCGCCAGCAGCCAAGATCTGCAGGGGACCCTGACCAAAAACATTCAGTACTTC. Translated, it gives CASSQDLQGTLTKNIQYF.

This clone has a handful of counts. The rearrangement uses TRBV28 and TRBJ1-2, with a tentative D call TRBD1 (5 bases). CDR3 length: 13 amino acids. CDR1 MDHEN and CDR2 SYDVKM come from the germline V gene. Trimming cost V 6 bases and J 7 bases, with 15 bases left between them. The CDR3 nucleotides read TGTGCCAGCAGGGGGGGGACTCCTGGTGGCTACACCTTC. It is translated as CASRGGTPGGYTF.

For this clone: The junction differs from germline at one of its ends, possibly a read error. The rearrangement joins TRBV11-2 to TRBJ2-3, with D maybe TRBD2 (6 bases). The CDR3 runs 17 residues. Per the germline V gene, CDR1 is SGHAT and CDR2 is FQNNGV. Here the CDR3 reads CTSTSRGGESNTDTQYF. CDR3 nucleotides: TGTACCAGCACCTCCCGGGGCGGGGAATCCAACACAGATACGCAGTATTTT.

J is TRBJ2-1 and V is TRBV7-8; possible D gene TRBD2, 6 bases. CDR1 and CDR2 (germline): SGHVS, FQNEAQ. V lost 4 bases and J lost 8, with 15 bases in between. This CDR3 is built from 14 residues. The CDR3 bases are TGTGCCAGCAGCTCGGTTGCTGCGGGGTATGAGCAGTTCTTC. Translating gives CASSSVAAGYEQFF.

The DNA of the CDR3 is TGTGCCAGCAGCATTGAGCGGGGCCCACCCAATGAGCAGTTCTTC. It encodes CASSIERGPPNEQFF. This rearrangement joins TRBV7-3 to TRBJ2-1, with 7 bases aligning to TRBD2. This CDR3 contains 15 residues. V dropped 5 bases and J dropped 6; count of bases not matched to a gene: 10. Germline V CDR1 and CDR2: SGHTA, FQGTGA.

The rearrangement joins TRBV4-1 to TRBJ2-7, with D possibly TRBD2 on 6 matching bases. CDR1 and CDR2 from the germline V gene are MGHRA and YSYEKL. Trimming pared 0 bases from V and 0 bases from J, leaving 12 bases between. The CDR3 has 16 residues. CDR3 loop: CASSQDLSGSSYEQYF. The DNA of the CDR3 is TGCGCCAGCAGCCAAGATCTCAGCGGGTCCTCCTACGAGCAGTACTTC.

The chain uses TRBV5-5 and TRBJ2-2, with 7 bases matching TRBD1. From germline, CDR1 is SGHKS and CDR2 YYEKEE (reference sequence). The CDR3 extends over 15 amino acids. The V and J ends lost 2 bases and 4 bases, in that order; junction bases with no gene match: 5. CDR3 bases: TGTGCCAGCAGCTTAGACAGGGCGAGCACCGGGGAGCTGTTTTTT. Its protein product is CASSLDRASTGELFF.

This chain connects TRBV28 to TRBJ1-2; 9 positions agree with TRBD1. The CDR3 spans 15 residues. J was trimmed by 7 bases and V by 5 bases; bases with no gene match: 11. Germline CDR1 is MDHEN and CDR2 is SYDVKM. The CDR3 loop reads CASSRNTGGLGGYTF. The CDR3 nucleotides read TGTGCCAGCAGTCGAAATACAGGGGGCTTAGGTGGCTACACCTTC.

The chain joins TRBV27 to TRBJ1-5; 7 positions match TRBD1. The V gene's germline CDR1 is MNHEY and CDR2 SMNVEV (reference sequence). The CDR3 extends over 17 amino acids. V lost 5 bases and J lost 2; bases outside the gene matches: 12. The CDR3 nucleotides are TGTGCCAGCAGTCTCCGACAGGGCTCAGGGGGCAATCAGCCCCAGCATTTT. Its translation is CASSLRQGSGGNQPQHF.

The CDR3 DNA sequence: TGTGCCACCAGCAGACCCGGACAGGAAGAGACCCAGTACTTC. It specifies CATSRPGQEETQYF. The chain is built from TRBV15 and TRBJ2-5, with 7 bases fitting TRBD1. CDR1 and CDR2 (germline): LNHNV, YYDKDF (reference sequence). The CDR3 is 14 amino acids. Trimming cost V 2 bases and J 3 bases; bases outside gene matches: 3.

This clone was recorded only once. The chain combines TRBV7-6 with TRBJ2-3; 10 bases are a match to TRBD2. The junction had 7 bases not matched to a gene; V was cut back by 4 bases and J by 3 bases. Germline-derived CDR1 and CDR2 are SGHVS and FNYEAQ. This CDR3 has 16 amino acids. The CDR3 nucleotides are TGTGCCAGCAGCTCCCTAGCGGGAGAAAGAACAGATACGCAGTATTTT. It codes for CASSSLAGERTDTQYF.